One sample yielded the 22 T cell receptor beta chains listed below, sequenced in a study of T-cell memory formation after mild COVID-19. TCRdb recomputed calls from the 5' RACE reads with MiXCR, one row per CDR3 protein. This table has 300,000 to 400,000 distinct CDR3 sequences, around 27% appearing once. Specimen: PBMCs or a T cell subset sorted from them (not recorded which). The receptors come from an adult woman who had mild COVID-19 (a few samples of this study predate the infection). Cell type and time point are not known.

CDR3 DNA: TGTGCCAGCAGCTTGCTACAGGGTGAGACCCAGTACTTC. This translates into CASSLLQGETQYF. The J gene is TRBJ2-5, the V gene TRBV5-6; maybe TRBD1 (6 bases). The CDR3 length is 13 residues. V was shortened by 1 base and J by 5 bases, with 9 bases between the two germline ends. Germline V gene sequence: CDR1 SGHDT, CDR2 YYEEEE.

This clonotype was seen at least ten times. The chain uses TRBV7-8 and TRBJ2-1, with 8 bases fitting TRBD2. CDR1 and CDR2 from the germline V gene are SGHVS and FQNEAQ. V trimming: 3 bases; J trimming: 6 bases; junction bases outside the gene matches: 16. The length of the CDR3 is 18 residues. CDR3 sequence: CASSLDELAVEDFNEQFF. For the CDR3, the DNA is TGTGCCAGCAGCTTGGACGAACTAGCGGTCGAAGATTTCAATGAGCAGTTCTTC.

This clonotype was observed a few times. Here the CDR3 reads CASSGTANYGYTF. CDR3 nucleotide sequence: TGTGCCAGCAGTGGTACAGCTAACTATGGCTACACCTTC. The chain joins TRBV2 to TRBJ1-2; D gene uncertain. The germline CDR1 and CDR2 sequences are SNHLY and FYNNEI. The CDR3 has 13 amino acids. The V end lost 4 bases, the J end lost 0 bases, and 6 bases lay between the germline ends.

V usage is TRBV6-5 and J usage is TRBJ2-7, with D tentatively TRBD1 or TRBD2 (5 bases each). V lost 2 bases and J lost 1, with 12 bases in between. The CDR3 extends over 15 amino acids. CDR1 and CDR2 (germline): MNHEY, SVGAGI. CDR3 nucleotides: TGTGCCAGCAGTTACGGGACGGTGGGTTCCTACGAGCAGTACTTC. It codes for CASSYGTVGSYEQYF.

This clonotype was seen repeatedly, ten times or more. The rearrangement uses TRBV12-3 or TRBV12-4 and TRBJ1-4, with D perhaps matching TRBD1 (5 bases). V lost 3 bases, J lost 8 bases, and 13 bases lay in between. This CDR3 spans 14 amino acids. The CDR3 sequence: CASSFRPGKEKLFF. The CDR3 coding sequence is TGTGCCAGCAGTTTTCGGCCAGGGAAGGAAAAACTGTTTTTT.

The chain employs TRBV5-1 and TRBJ2-5; perhaps TRBD1 as D (6 bases). Germline V lookup: CDR1 SGHRS, CDR2 YFSETQ. The length of the CDR3 is 14 residues. V lost 2 bases to trimming and J lost 2 bases, with 10 bases between them. For the CDR3, the DNA is TGCGCCAGCAGCTTTGGGGGCTGTCAAGAGACCCAGTACTTC. Protein product: CASSFGGCQETQYF.

J is TRBJ2-7 and V is TRBV27, with D uncertain. Germline V CDR1 and CDR2: MNHEY, SMNVEV (reference sequence). CDR3 length: 16 residues. Trimming removed 5 bases at V and 0 bases at J, with 17 bases between. For the CDR3, the DNA is TGTGCCAGCAGTCTCTCCGGTTTGGTCAGCTCCTACGAGCAGTACTTC. Encoded protein: CASSLSGLVSSYEQYF.

V and J are TRBV20-1 and TRBJ1-2; unclear D gene. CDR1 is DFQATT and CDR2 is SNEGSKA in the germline V gene (reference sequence). The CDR3 is made up of 12 amino acids. The V and J ends lost 3 bases and 4 bases respectively, with 9 bases between them. The CDR3 DNA follows: TGCAGTGCTAGTCTACAGTCCTATGGCTACACCTTC. Residues: CSASLQSYGYTF.

V usage is TRBV5-4 and J usage is TRBJ1-2, with 7 nucleotides matching TRBD1. The germline gives CDR1 SGHNT, CDR2 YYREEE (reference sequence). Trimming took 5 bases from V and 0 from J; bases not matched to a gene: 7. This CDR3 is 15 amino acids long. In nucleotides, the CDR3 is TGTGCCAGCAGTGACGGACAGGCTGCTAACTATGGCTACACCTTC. Translated: CASSDGQAANYGYTF.

CDR3 loop: CASSLGSLSSTDTQYF. CDR3 DNA: TGTGCCAGCAGCTTAGGGTCACTTTCTAGCACAGATACGCAGTATTTT. This chain links TRBV7-6 with TRBJ2-3; D ambiguous. V lost 1 base to trimming and J lost 0 bases, with 11 bases between them. The CDR3 contains 16 residues. Germline V lookup: CDR1 SGHVS, CDR2 FNYEAQ.

V usage is TRBV24-1 and J usage is TRBJ2-1, with a tentative D call TRBD2 (7 bases). Trimming cost V 9 bases and J 2 bases, with 13 bases left between them. The V gene's germline CDR1 is KGHDR and CDR2 SFDVKD. CDR3 size: 14 residues. CDR3 region: CATGDGGPYNEQFF. The CDR3 DNA reads TGTGCCACCGGGGACGGGGGGCCCTACAATGAGCAGTTCTTC.

The CDR3 DNA follows: TGTGCCAGCAGCCAAGTTGGGCAACACACAGATACGCAGTATTTT. As protein: CASSQVGQHTDTQYF. This chain uses TRBV3-1 with TRBJ2-3; D remains unclear. Trimming stripped 1 base from V and 2 bases from J, with 10 bases between. The CDR3 sequence is 15 residues long. CDR1 and CDR2 (germline): LGHDT, YNNKEL (reference sequence).

The CDR3 coding sequence is TGTGCCAGCAGTTCCCTCCCCCCGGGACAGTACAATGAGCAGTTCTTC. The encoded protein is CASSSLPPGQYNEQFF. The chain is built from TRBV27 and TRBJ2-1; TRBD1 agrees at 7 bases. The V and J ends lost 4 bases and 4 bases, in that order; junction bases with no gene match: 10. Germline V lookup: CDR1 MNHEY, CDR2 SMNVEV (reference sequence). The CDR3 loop spans 16 amino acids.

This clonotype was picked up a small number of times. The chain links TRBV4-2 to TRBJ2-3; D is undetermined. Germline V lookup: CDR1 LGHNA, CDR2 YNFKEQ. The CDR3 runs 15 residues. Trimming removed 0 bases from V and 12 bases from J, with 19 bases in between. CDR3 in amino acids: CASSQELRAPRGQYF. The CDR3 DNA is TGTGCCAGCAGCCAAGAACTACGGGCCCCTCGCGGACAGTATTTT.

This sequence joins TRBV6-5 and TRBJ2-1; maybe TRBD1 (5 bases). Deletions cut 5 bases from V and 0 bases from J, with 8 bases between. This CDR3 comprises 14 residues. Germline V lookup: CDR1 MNHEY, CDR2 SVGAGI. In DNA, the CDR3 is TGTGCCAGCAGTGGACATAGCTCCTACAATGAGCAGTTCTTC. This encodes CASSGHSSYNEQFF.

This clonotype has just a few counts. V gene TRBV11-2 combines with J gene TRBJ2-2; the match to TRBD2 covers 10 bases. The V segment lost 3 bases and the J segment 4 bases; nucleotides outside the gene matches: 8. This CDR3 has 17 residues. Germline V gene lookup returns CDR1 SGHAT and CDR2 FQNNGV. CDR3 nucleotide sequence: TGTGCCAGCAGCTTTCCAAGCGGGAGGGTTAGCACCGGGGAGCTGTTTTTT. This gives the protein CASSFPSGRVSTGELFF.

The V gene is TRBV20-1, the J gene TRBJ2-4, with D perhaps given as TRBD1 or TRBD2 (5 bases each). Germline CDR1 is DFQATT and CDR2 is SNEGSKA (reference sequence). The CDR3 length is 16 residues. With 7 bases removed from V and 9 bases from J, the gap between germline ends came to 28 bases. CDR3 bases: TGCAGTGTCGCGGACATCCGGGACCCAGCAGTTATCATTCAGTACTTC. As protein: CSVADIRDPAVIIQYF.

This clonotype appeared a few times. The chain joins TRBV7-9 to TRBJ2-5; D call uncertain. V was shortened by 5 bases and J by 5 bases, with 15 bases between the two germline ends. CDR1 is SEHNR, CDR2 FQNEAQ, per germline (reference sequence). CDR3 length: 14 residues. The CDR3 loop reads CASSPIRHGETQYF. The CDR3 nucleotides read TGTGCCAGCAGCCCCATCCGCCATGGGGAGACCCAGTACTTC.

The V gene is TRBV21-1, the J gene TRBJ2-5; TRBD2, the table's D call, was not compared with the DNA. TRBV21-1 is a pseudogene locus. The length of the CDR3 is 15 residues. The CDR3 DNA follows: TGTGCCAGCAGCAAATGGGAGGAAGGGATTCGGACCCAGTACTTC. It specifies CASSKWEEGIRTQYF.

This clonotype was observed once. J is TRBJ2-1 and V is TRBV5-6, with 8 positions matching TRBD2. J gave up 5 bases and V 4 bases, and 11 bases lay outside the gene matches. Looked up from germline, CDR1 is SGHDT and CDR2 is YYEEEE. This CDR3 comprises 16 residues. CDR3 coding DNA: TGTGCCAGCAGCCTCCTTTTAGGCGGGGGGAACAATGAGCAGTTCTTC. Translation gives CASSLLLGGGNNEQFF. Supplemented by reference TRBV5-6 and TRBJ2-1, the full variable domain reads DAGVTQSPTHLIKTRGQQVTLRCSPKSGHDTVSWYQQALGQGPQFIFQYYEEEERQRGNFPDRFSGHQFPNYSSELNVNALLLGDSALYLCASSLLLGGGNNEQFFGPGTRLTVL.

This sequence joins TRBV27 and TRBJ1-6; 7 bases line up with TRBD1. Per the germline V gene, CDR1 is MNHEY and CDR2 is SMNVEV (reference sequence). V trimming: 3 bases; J trimming: 4 bases; junction bases outside the gene matches: 12. The CDR3 is made up of 18 amino acids. The CDR3 DNA reads TGTGCCAGCAGTTTTTTACGAGGAACAGGGGAATATAATTCACCCCTCCACTTT. Residues: CASSFLRGTGEYNSPLHF.

The V gene is TRBV12-3 or TRBV12-4, the J gene TRBJ1-5; 10 bases align to TRBD1. V was pared by 4 bases and J by 9 bases, with 6 bases of the junction left unmatched. The CDR3 is made up of 14 amino acids. The CDR3 spells CASSSGQGERPQHF. The CDR3 nucleotides read TGTGCCAGCAGTTCCGGACAGGGGGAGAGGCCCCAGCATTTT.